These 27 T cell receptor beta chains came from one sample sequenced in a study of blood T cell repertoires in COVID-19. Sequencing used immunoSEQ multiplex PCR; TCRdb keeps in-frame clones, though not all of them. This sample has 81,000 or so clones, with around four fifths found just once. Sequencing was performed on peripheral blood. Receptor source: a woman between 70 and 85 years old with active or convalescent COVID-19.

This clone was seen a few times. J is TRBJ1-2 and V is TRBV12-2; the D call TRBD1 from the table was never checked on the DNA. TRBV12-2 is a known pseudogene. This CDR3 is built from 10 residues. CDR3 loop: CASPGLGYTF. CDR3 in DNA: TGTGCAAGTCCAGGCTTAGGCTACACCTTC.

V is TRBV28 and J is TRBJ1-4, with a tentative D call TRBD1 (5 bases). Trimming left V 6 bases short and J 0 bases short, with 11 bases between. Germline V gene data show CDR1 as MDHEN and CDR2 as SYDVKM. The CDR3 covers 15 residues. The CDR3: CASRGGAATNEKLFF. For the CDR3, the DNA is TGTGCCAGCAGGGGAGGGGCAGCAACTAATGAAAAACTGTTTTTT. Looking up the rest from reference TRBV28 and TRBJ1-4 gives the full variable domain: DVKVTQSSRYLVKRTGEKVFLECVQDMDHENMFWYRQDPGLGLRLIYFSYDVKMKEKGDIPEGYSVSREKKERFSLILESASTNQTSMYLCASRGGAATNEKLFFGSGTQLSVL.

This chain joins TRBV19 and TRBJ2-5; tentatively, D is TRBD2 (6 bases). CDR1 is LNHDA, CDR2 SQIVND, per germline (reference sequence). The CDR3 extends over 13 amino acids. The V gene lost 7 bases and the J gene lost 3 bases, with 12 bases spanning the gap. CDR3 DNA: TGTGCCAGTAACCCGGGGGTGGAAGAGACCCAGTACTTC. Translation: CASNPGVEETQYF.

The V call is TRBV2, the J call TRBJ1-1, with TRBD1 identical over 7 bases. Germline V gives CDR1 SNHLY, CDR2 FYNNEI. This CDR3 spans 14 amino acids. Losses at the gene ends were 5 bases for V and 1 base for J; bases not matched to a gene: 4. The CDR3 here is CASSRQGGNTEAFF. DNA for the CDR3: TGTGCCAGCAGTCGTCAGGGGGGGAACACTGAAGCTTTCTTT.

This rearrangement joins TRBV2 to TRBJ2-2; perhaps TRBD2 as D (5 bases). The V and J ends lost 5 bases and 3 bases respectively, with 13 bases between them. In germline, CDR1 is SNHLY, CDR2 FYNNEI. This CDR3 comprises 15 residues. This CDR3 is CASSPGRADTGELFF. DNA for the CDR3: TGTGCCAGCAGTCCAGGTAGAGCGGACACCGGGGAGCTGTTTTTT.

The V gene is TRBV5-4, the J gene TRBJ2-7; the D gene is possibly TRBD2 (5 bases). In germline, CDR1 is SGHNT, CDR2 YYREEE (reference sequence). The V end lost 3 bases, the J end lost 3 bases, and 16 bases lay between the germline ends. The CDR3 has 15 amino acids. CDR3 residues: CASSSRLGDYYEQYF. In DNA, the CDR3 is TGTGCCAGCAGCTCCCGGTTGGGAGACTACTACGAGCAGTACTTC.

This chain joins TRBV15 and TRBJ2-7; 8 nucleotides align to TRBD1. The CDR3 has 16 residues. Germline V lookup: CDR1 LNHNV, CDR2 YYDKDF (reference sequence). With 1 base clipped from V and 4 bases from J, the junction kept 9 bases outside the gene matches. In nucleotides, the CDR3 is TGTGCCACCAGCAGAGGGGGGACAGGTGGGACGTACGAGCAGTACTTC. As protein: CATSRGGTGGTYEQYF.

CDR3 sequence (DNA): TGTGCCAGCAGCCAACAGCCCTCTGGAAACACCATATATTTT. Translating it yields CASSQQPSGNTIYF. V and J are TRBV7-2 and TRBJ1-3; D unresolved. The CDR3 runs to 14 residues. V was clipped by 5 bases and J by 0 bases, with 8 bases between them. In germline, CDR1 is SGHTA, CDR2 FQGNSA.

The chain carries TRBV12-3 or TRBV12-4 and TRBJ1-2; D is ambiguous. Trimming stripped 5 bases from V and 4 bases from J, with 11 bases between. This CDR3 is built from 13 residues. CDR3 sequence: CASSRNGGYGYTF. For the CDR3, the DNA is TGTGCCAGCAGTAGGAACGGAGGCTATGGCTACACCTTC.

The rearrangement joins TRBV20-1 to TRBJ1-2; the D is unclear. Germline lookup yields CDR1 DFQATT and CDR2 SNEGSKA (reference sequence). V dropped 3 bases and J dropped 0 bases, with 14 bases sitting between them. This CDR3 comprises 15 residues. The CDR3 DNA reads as TGCAGTGCTAGTGACCCTAGGCAATCTAACTATGGCTACACCTTC. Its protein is CSASDPRQSNYGYTF.

The CDR3 region is CAIKTAGAYNSPLHF. The CDR3 DNA reads as TGTGCCATCAAGACGGCAGGGGCCTATAATTCACCCCTCCACTTT. The chain uses TRBV10-3 and TRBJ1-6; TRBD1 might be the D (6 bases). CDR1 is ENHRY and CDR2 is SYGVKD in the germline V gene. The CDR3 consists of 15 residues. V was clipped by 7 bases and J by 2 bases, with 12 bases between them.

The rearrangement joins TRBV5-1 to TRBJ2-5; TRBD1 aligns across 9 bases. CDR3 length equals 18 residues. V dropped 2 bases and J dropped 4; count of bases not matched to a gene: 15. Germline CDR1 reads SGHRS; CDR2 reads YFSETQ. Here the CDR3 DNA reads TGCGCCAGCAGCTTCCCCACCGGCTTAGGGACAGGGATAGAGACCCAGTACTTC. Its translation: CASSFPTGLGTGIETQYF.

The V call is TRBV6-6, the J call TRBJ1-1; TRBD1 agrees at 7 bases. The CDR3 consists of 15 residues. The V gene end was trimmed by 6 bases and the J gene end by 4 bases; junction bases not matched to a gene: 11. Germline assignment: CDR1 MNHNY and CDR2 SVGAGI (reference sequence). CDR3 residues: CASSQPQGSSTEAFF. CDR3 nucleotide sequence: TGTGCCAGCAGCCAACCACAGGGGAGTAGCACTGAAGCTTTCTTT.

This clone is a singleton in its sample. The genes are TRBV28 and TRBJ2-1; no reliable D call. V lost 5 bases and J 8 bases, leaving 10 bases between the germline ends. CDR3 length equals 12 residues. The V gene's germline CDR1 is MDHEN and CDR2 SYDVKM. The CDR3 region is CASSPPGHEQFF. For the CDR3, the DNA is TGTGCCAGCAGTCCTCCTGGCCATGAGCAGTTCTTC. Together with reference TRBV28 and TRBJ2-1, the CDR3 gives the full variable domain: DVKVTQSSRYLVKRTGEKVFLECVQDMDHENMFWYRQDPGLGLRLIYFSYDVKMKEKGDIPEGYSVSREKKERFSLILESASTNQTSMYLCASSPPGHEQFFGPGTRLTVL.

CDR3 nucleotide sequence: TGTGCCAGCTCACCGCAAGGGGCGGGAAACACCATATATTTT. Amino acid sequence: CASSPQGAGNTIYF. The rearrangement links TRBV18 to TRBJ1-3; TRBD1 is a possible D gene (5 bases). From germline, CDR1 is KGHSH and CDR2 LQKENI. Trimming took off 3 bases at V and 4 bases at J, with 10 bases between the two ends. This CDR3 is built from 14 residues. Supplemented by reference TRBV18 and TRBJ1-3, the full variable domain reads NAGVMQNPRHLVRRRGQEARLRCSPMKGHSHVYWYRQLPEEGLKFMVYLQKENIIDESGMPKERFSAEFPKEGPSILRIQQVVRGDSAAYFCASSPQGAGNTIYFGEGSWLTVV.

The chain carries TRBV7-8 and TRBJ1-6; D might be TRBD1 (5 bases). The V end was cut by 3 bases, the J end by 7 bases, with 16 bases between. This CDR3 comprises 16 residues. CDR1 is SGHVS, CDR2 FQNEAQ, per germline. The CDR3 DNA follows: TGTGCCAGCAGCTTTTCAGGGTGGGCGCGGAATTCACCCCTCCACTTT. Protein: CASSFSGWARNSPLHF.

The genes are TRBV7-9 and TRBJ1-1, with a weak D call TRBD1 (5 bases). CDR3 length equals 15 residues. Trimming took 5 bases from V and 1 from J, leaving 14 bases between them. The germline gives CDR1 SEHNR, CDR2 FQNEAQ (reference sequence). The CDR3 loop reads CASSPRGGRNTEAFF. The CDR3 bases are TGTGCCAGCAGCCCCCGGGGGGGGAGGAACACTGAAGCTTTCTTT. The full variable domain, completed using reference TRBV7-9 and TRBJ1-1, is DTGVSQNPRHKITKRGQNVTFRCDPISEHNRLYWYRQTLGQGPEFLTYFQNEAQLEKSRLLSDRFSAERPKGSFSTLEIQRTEQGDSAMYLCASSPRGGRNTEAFFGQGTRLTVV.

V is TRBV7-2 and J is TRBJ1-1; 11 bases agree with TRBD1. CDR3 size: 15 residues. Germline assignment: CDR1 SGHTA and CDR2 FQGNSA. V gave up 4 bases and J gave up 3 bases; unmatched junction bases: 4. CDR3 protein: CASSSWDRGDTEAFF. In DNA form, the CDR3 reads TGTGCCAGCAGCTCCTGGGACAGGGGGGACACTGAAGCTTTCTTT.

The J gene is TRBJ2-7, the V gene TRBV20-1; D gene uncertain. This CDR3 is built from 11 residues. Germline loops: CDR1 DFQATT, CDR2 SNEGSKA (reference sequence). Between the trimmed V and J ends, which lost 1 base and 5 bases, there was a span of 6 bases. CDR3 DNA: TGCAGTGCTAGAGTACAGCACGAGCAGTACTTC. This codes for CSARVQHEQYF.

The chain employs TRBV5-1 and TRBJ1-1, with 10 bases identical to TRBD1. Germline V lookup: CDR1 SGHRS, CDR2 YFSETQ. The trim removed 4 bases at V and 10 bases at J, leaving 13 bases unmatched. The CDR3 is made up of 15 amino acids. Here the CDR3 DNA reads TGCGCCAGCAGCAACGCCGGGACAGGGGTGGCGTTAGCTTTCTTT. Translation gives CASSNAGTGVALAFF.

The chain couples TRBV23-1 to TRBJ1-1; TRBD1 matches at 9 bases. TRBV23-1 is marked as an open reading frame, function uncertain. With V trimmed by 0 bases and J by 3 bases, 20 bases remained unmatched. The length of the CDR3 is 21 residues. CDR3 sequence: CASSQSKGYRGQGRSDTEAFF. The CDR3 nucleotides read TGCGCCAGCAGTCAATCGAAGGGGTACAGGGGGCAAGGACGATCGGACACTGAAGCTTTCTTT.

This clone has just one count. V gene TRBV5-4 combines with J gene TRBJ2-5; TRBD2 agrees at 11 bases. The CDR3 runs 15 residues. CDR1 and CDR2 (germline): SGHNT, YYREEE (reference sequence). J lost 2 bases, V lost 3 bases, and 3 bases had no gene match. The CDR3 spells CASSSTSGAQETQYF. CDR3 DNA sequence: TGTGCCAGCAGCTCGACTAGCGGGGCTCAAGAGACCCAGTACTTC.

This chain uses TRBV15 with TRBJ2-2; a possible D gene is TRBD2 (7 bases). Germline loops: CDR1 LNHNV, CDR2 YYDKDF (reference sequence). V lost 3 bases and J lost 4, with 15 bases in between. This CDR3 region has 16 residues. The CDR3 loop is CATSRRAGATTGELFF. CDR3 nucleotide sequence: TGTGCCACCAGCAGGCGGGCGGGGGCCACCACCGGGGAGCTGTTTTTT.

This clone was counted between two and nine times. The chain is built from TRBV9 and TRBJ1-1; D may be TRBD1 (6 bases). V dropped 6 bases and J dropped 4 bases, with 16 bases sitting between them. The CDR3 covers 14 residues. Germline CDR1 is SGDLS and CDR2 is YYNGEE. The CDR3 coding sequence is TGTGCCAGCACCCGAGGGGGTCAGGGCACTGAAGCTTTCTTT. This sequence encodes CASTRGGQGTEAFF.

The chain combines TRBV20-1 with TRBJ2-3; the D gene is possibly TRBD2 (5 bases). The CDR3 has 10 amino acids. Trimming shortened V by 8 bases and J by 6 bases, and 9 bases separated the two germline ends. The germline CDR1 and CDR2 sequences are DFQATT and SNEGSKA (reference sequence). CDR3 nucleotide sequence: TGCAGTCCGCGGGTGGATACGCAGTATTTT. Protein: CSPRVDTQYF.

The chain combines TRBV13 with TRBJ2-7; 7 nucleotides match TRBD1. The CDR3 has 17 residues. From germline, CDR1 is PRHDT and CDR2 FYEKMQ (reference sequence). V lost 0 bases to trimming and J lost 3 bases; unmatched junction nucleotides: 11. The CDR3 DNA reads TGTGCCAGCAGCTTAGGCCTGCGTCAGGGGGTTAGCTACGAGCAGTACTTC. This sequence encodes CASSLGLRQGVSYEQYF.

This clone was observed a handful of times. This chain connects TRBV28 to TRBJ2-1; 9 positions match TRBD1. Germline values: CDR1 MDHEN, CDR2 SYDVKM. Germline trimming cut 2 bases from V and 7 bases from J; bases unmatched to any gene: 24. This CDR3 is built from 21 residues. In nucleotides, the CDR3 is TGTGCCAGCAGTTTAACAACATCCGGGACAGGGAACCGGGCCCGTGGGAATGAGCAGTTCTTC. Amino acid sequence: CASSLTTSGTGNRARGNEQFF.